The 31 T cell receptor beta chains given below trace back to one sample, sequenced in a study of shared T cell receptors in the human thymus (dated by TCRdb to about 2021). Library prep was done by the immunoSEQ multiplex PCR assay. What TCRdb holds here is the immuneACCESS table cut down to in-frame rearrangements. Part of the clones is not present; checked against another copy, under half of the missing clones reflect an unresolved V gene, and the others are unexplained. In all, the sample holds over 350,000 clones, and 95% of those were seen once. The ten largest clones capture approximately 0.02% of the sample. The sequenced sample consisted of thymocytes. Receptors originate from a human donor.

This sequence joins TRBV14 and TRBJ2-7; 7 nucleotides agree with TRBD2. V lost 0 bases to trimming and J lost 4 bases; unmatched junction nucleotides: 18. The CDR3 extends over 19 amino acids. Germline assignment: CDR1 SGHDN and CDR2 FVKESK. CDR3 loop: CASSQDLLAVDPEEYEQYF. DNA of the CDR3: TGTGCCAGCAGCCAAGATCTCCTAGCGGTCGACCCAGAGGAGTACGAGCAGTACTTC.

In its sample, this clone was seen once. J is TRBJ2-1 and V is TRBV7-3; possibly TRBD1 or TRBD2 for D (6 bases each). In germline, CDR1 is SGHTA, CDR2 FQGTGA. The CDR3 is made up of 16 amino acids. V lost 5 bases to trimming and J lost 3 bases, with 17 bases between them. The CDR3 sequence: CASSLKGGEGYNEQFF. The CDR3 DNA sequence: TGTGCCAGCAGCCTCAAGGGGGGAGAGGGCTACAATGAGCAGTTCTTC. Full variable domain (remainder filled in from reference TRBV7-3 and TRBJ2-1): GAGVSQTPSNKVTEKGKYVELRCDPISGHTALYWYRQSLGQGPEFLIYFQGTGAADDSGLPNDRFFAVRPEGSVSTLKIQRTERGDSAVYLCASSLKGGEGYNEQFFGPGTRLTVL.

The chain is built from TRBV5-1 and TRBJ1-3, with D uncertain. The V end was cut by 1 base, the J end by 1 base, with 12 bases between. This CDR3 has 16 residues. Germline V gene lookup returns CDR1 SGHRS and CDR2 YFSETQ. The CDR3 region is CASSLTAERSGNTIYF. The CDR3 DNA follows: TGCGCCAGCAGCTTGACAGCCGAGAGATCTGGAAACACCATATATTTT.

This chain links TRBV10-2 with TRBJ2-7; D gene uncertain. The length of the CDR3 is 11 residues. Trimming left V 7 bases short and J 0 bases short, with 4 bases between. Germline loops: CDR1 WSHSY, CDR2 SAAADI. The CDR3 is CASNDSYEQYF. CDR3 coding DNA: TGCGCCAGCAATGACTCCTACGAGCAGTACTTC.

This chain joins TRBV21-1 and TRBJ2-5; the DNA was not compared with TRBD2, the D call given in the table. TRBV21-1 is a known pseudogene. CDR3 length equals 15 residues. The CDR3 DNA sequence: TGTGCCAGCAGCAACTGGCGGGGGGTTCAAGAGACCCAGTACTTC. Translated: CASSNWRGVQETQYF.

The chain employs TRBV7-6 and TRBJ2-5; the D gene is possibly TRBD2 (5 bases). V was shortened by 5 bases and J by 5 bases, with 18 bases between the two germline ends. Germline V gene data show CDR1 as SGHVS and CDR2 as FNYEAQ. The CDR3 runs to 15 residues. The CDR3 is CASSPEWTRVETQYF. The CDR3 DNA sequence: TGTGCCAGCAGCCCGGAGTGGACTCGGGTGGAGACCCAGTACTTC. Combining the CDR3 with reference TRBV7-6 and TRBJ2-5 gives the whole variable domain GAGVSQSPRYKVTKRGQDVALRCDPISGHVSLYWYRQALGQGPEFLTYFNYEAQQDKSGLPNDRFSAERPEGSISTLTIQRTEQRDSAMYRCASSPEWTRVETQYFGPGTRLLVL.

The chain employs TRBV5-5 and TRBJ2-5; D is undetermined. Trimming took off 4 bases at V and 5 bases at J, with 6 bases between the two ends. The CDR3 loop spans 11 amino acids. Germline V CDR1 and CDR2: SGHKS, YYEKEE (reference sequence). CDR3 in DNA: TGTGCCAGCAGCCCTAGGGAGACCCAGTACTTC. Translating it yields CASSPRETQYF.

This chain connects TRBV10-3 to TRBJ2-5, with 10 bases fitting TRBD1. J was trimmed by 4 bases and V by 11 bases; bases with no gene match: 10. This CDR3 has 14 amino acids. Germline V gene data show CDR1 as ENHRY and CDR2 as SYGVKD. CDR3 sequence (DNA): TGTGCCTCCCAGGGACAGGGGTACCGAGAGACCCAGTACTTC. This sequence encodes CASQGQGYRETQYF.

The chain uses TRBV7-2 and TRBJ2-1, with 14 nucleotides matching TRBD2. J was trimmed by 7 bases and V by 9 bases; bases with no gene match: 5. Germline CDR1 SGHTA, CDR2 FQGNSA. The CDR3 has 14 residues. In DNA form, the CDR3 reads TGTGCCAGTCGACTAGCGGGAGGGCGAAATGAGCAGTTCTTC. Encoded protein: CASRLAGGRNEQFF.

The CDR3 nucleotides are TGCGCCAGCAGTGAGGCGCGACTAGCGGGAGACGAGCAGTACTTC. Encoded protein: CASSEARLAGDEQYF. The chain uses TRBV10-1 and TRBJ2-7; TRBD2 matches 12 bases. CDR3 length: 15 residues. V lost 2 bases, J lost 5 bases, and 4 bases stayed unmatched. The germline CDR1 and CDR2 sequences are WNHNN and SYGVQD (reference sequence).

The chain employs TRBV5-1 and TRBJ2-5; 9 bases map to TRBD1. V lost 3 bases to trimming and J lost 6 bases; unmatched junction nucleotides: 6. Germline V gene data show CDR1 as SGHRS and CDR2 as YFSETQ. The length of the CDR3 is 14 residues. CDR3 sequence (DNA): TGCGCCAGCAGCTCCCGACAGGGGGATAAGACCCAGTACTTC. It specifies CASSSRQGDKTQYF.

The count of this clone is one. The V gene is TRBV6-1, the J gene TRBJ2-1; TRBD2 might be the D (5 bases). The CDR3 loop spans 16 amino acids. CDR1 and CDR2 (germline): MNHNS, SASEGT. Trimming removed 1 base at V and 5 bases at J, with 15 bases between. The DNA for the CDR3 is TGTGCCAGCAGTGAAGACGAGGAACTCGGGAACAATGAGCAGTTCTTC. It encodes CASSEDEELGNNEQFF.

This sequence joins TRBV29-1 and TRBJ2-3; 9 positions match TRBD1. Germline loops: CDR1 SQVTM, CDR2 ANQGSEA. The junction had 7 bases not matched to a gene; V was cut back by 8 bases and J by 4 bases. The CDR3 loop spans 13 amino acids. CDR3 residues: CSFGQGPADTQYF. The DNA of the CDR3 is TGCAGCTTCGGACAGGGGCCGGCAGATACGCAGTATTTT.

The chain carries TRBV10-3 and TRBJ1-1, with D unresolved. Trimming pared 10 bases from V and 1 base from J, leaving 16 bases between. The CDR3 consists of 14 residues. The germline CDR1 and CDR2 sequences are ENHRY and SYGVKD. In DNA form, the CDR3 reads TGTGCCACCCTCAGCGGAGGGAGGAACACTGAAGCTTTCTTT. This encodes CATLSGGRNTEAFF.

This clone was seen once. The V and J genes are TRBV10-2 and TRBJ1-2; D possibly corresponds to TRBD1 (5 bases). This CDR3 region has 16 residues. The V end lost 2 bases, the J end lost 1 base, and 14 bases lay between the germline ends. Per germline, CDR1 WSHSY and CDR2 SAAADI. CDR3 DNA: TGCGCCAGCAGTGAGGGTCCACAGGCCCATAACTATGGCTACACCTTC. As protein: CASSEGPQAHNYGYTF.

The chain employs TRBV9 and TRBJ2-2; D is undetermined. The V gene lost 0 bases and the J gene lost 7 bases, with 4 bases spanning the gap. Germline V gene data show CDR1 as SGDLS and CDR2 as YYNGEE. This CDR3 is built from 12 residues. DNA of the CDR3: TGTGCCAGCAGCGTAGGTATCGGGGAGCTGTTTTTT. Encoded protein: CASSVGIGELFF.

J is TRBJ2-3 and V is TRBV5-6, with D perhaps TRBD1 (5 bases). V dropped 3 bases and J dropped 0 bases, with 11 bases sitting between them. The CDR3 runs 15 residues. Per the germline V gene, CDR1 is SGHDT and CDR2 is YYEEEE. The CDR3 protein is CASSCRKGSTDTQYF. The CDR3 DNA follows: TGTGCCAGCAGCTGCCGGAAGGGGAGCACAGATACGCAGTATTTT.

This clone was observed a few times. The DNA of the CDR3 is TGTGCCAGCAGTGCCCCGGGGCAGGGGGCTCCCTACGAGCAGTACTTC. It codes for CASSAPGQGAPYEQYF. The rearrangement links TRBV28 to TRBJ2-7, with 8 bases matching TRBD1. V gave up 5 bases and J gave up 2 bases; unmatched junction bases: 11. Germline CDR1 reads MDHEN; CDR2 reads SYDVKM. The CDR3 is 16 residues long.

This clone has more than one count but fewer than ten. The chain recombines TRBV20-1 with TRBJ1-1; no clear D gene. This CDR3 contains 11 residues. Germline V lookup: CDR1 DFQATT, CDR2 SNEGSKA (reference sequence). Here the CDR3 reads CSALGNTEAFF. The CDR3 DNA reads TGCAGCGCCCTTGGGAACACTGAAGCTTTCTTT.

In this sample, this clone turned up once. V usage is TRBV10-3 and J usage is TRBJ2-1; TRBD1 agrees at 8 bases. Germline CDR1 is ENHRY and CDR2 is SYGVKD. CDR3 length: 16 residues. V lost 0 bases, J lost 5 bases, and 6 bases stayed unmatched. CDR3 nucleotides: TGTGCCATCAGTGAGTCGGGGGACAGGAACGACAATGAGCAGTTCTTC. Translated, it gives CAISESGDRNDNEQFF.

This chain connects TRBV5-4 to TRBJ1-1; tentatively, D is TRBD1 (5 bases). The CDR3 has 14 amino acids. Germline loops: CDR1 SGHNT, CDR2 YYREEE (reference sequence). V was pared by 0 bases and J by 4 bases, with 10 bases between. The CDR3 sequence is CASSLVGARTEAFF. The CDR3 coding sequence is TGTGCCAGCAGCTTGGTTGGGGCTCGCACTGAAGCTTTCTTT. Full variable domain (missing parts from reference TRBV5-4 and TRBJ1-1): ETGVTQSPTHLIKTRGQQVTLRCSSQSGHNTVSWYQQALGQGPQFIFQYYREEENGRGNFPPRFSGLQFPNYSSELNVNALELDDSALYLCASSLVGARTEAFFGQGTRLTVV.

The chain recombines TRBV4-3 with TRBJ1-4; 9 bases are a match to TRBD1. Germline V gene data show CDR1 as LGHNA and CDR2 as YSLEER. V lost 1 base and J lost 7; bases outside the gene matches: 7. The CDR3 totals 16 residues. CDR3 sequence (DNA): TGCGCCAGCAGCCAAGGGGGACAGGGCGGTGGTGAAAAACTGTTTTTT. This translates into CASSQGGQGGGEKLFF.

The chain links TRBV5-6 to TRBJ1-5; a weak D match, TRBD1 (6 bases). Germline loops: CDR1 SGHDT, CDR2 YYEEEE. The length of the CDR3 is 16 residues. Between the trimmed V and J ends, which lost 4 bases and 4 bases, there was a span of 18 bases. CDR3 coding DNA: TGTGCCAGCAGCCGACAGGACCCTCCGGGAAATCAGCCCCAGCATTTT. It encodes CASSRQDPPGNQPQHF. The variable domain in full, with the rest retrieved from reference TRBV5-6 and TRBJ1-5, is DAGVTQSPTHLIKTRGQQVTLRCSPKSGHDTVSWYQQALGQGPQFIFQYYEEEERQRGNFPDRFSGHQFPNYSSELNVNALLLGDSALYLCASSRQDPPGNQPQHFGDGTRLSIL.

The chain has TRBV5-5 and TRBJ1-5, with unresolved D. This CDR3 spans 14 amino acids. Trimming cost V 2 bases and J 7 bases, with 13 bases left between them. The germline gives CDR1 SGHKS, CDR2 YYEKEE (reference sequence). In nucleotides, the CDR3 is TGTGCCAGCAGCTTCTTGGCCCGGTGGCAGCCCCAGCATTTT. Protein sequence: CASSFLARWQPQHF.

V and J are TRBV9 and TRBJ2-1; the D gene is possibly TRBD2 (7 bases). The CDR3 runs 15 residues. Deletions cut 2 bases from V and 2 bases from J, with 11 bases between. The germline CDR1 and CDR2 sequences are SGDLS and YYNGEE. CDR3 residues: CASSVGGAAYNEQFF. The CDR3, as DNA: TGTGCCAGCAGCGTTGGGGGGGCTGCCTACAATGAGCAGTTCTTC.

V is TRBV9 and J is TRBJ1-3; D unclear. The germline V and J ends were trimmed by 0 bases and 1 base, with 11 bases remaining between them. Germline lookup yields CDR1 SGDLS and CDR2 YYNGEE. This CDR3 has 16 residues. CDR3 sequence (DNA): TGTGCCAGCAGCGTAGCTGCCGGATTATCTGGAAACACCATATATTTT. It is translated as CASSVAAGLSGNTIYF.

V gene TRBV28 combines with J gene TRBJ1-2, with 10 bases identical to TRBD1. The ends lost 8 bases at V and 4 bases at J; junction bases unmatched: 16. Germline V CDR1 and CDR2: MDHEN, SYDVKM. The CDR3 is 17 residues long. For the CDR3, the DNA is TGTGCCAGCTCGATGACAGGGGGCGCGGGGGTGAGCTATGGCTACACCTTC. Protein sequence: CASSMTGGAGVSYGYTF.

CDR3 nucleotides: TGTGCCAGCAGTGATATAGCGGGAGAGTTCAATGAGCAGTTCTTC. This encodes CASSDIAGEFNEQFF. The rearrangement joins TRBV6-1 to TRBJ2-1; 9 nucleotides match TRBD2. The V segment lost 3 bases and the J segment 6 bases; nucleotides outside the gene matches: 6. Per the germline V gene, CDR1 is MNHNS and CDR2 is SASEGT. The length of the CDR3 is 15 residues.

This rearrangement joins TRBV5-4 to TRBJ2-1, with D perhaps assigned TRBD1 or TRBD2 (5 bases each). CDR1 SGHNT and CDR2 YYREEE come from the germline V gene (reference sequence). Trimming left V 0 bases short and J 0 bases short, with 13 bases between. The CDR3 consists of 17 residues. CDR3 protein: CASSLGGSATSYNEQFF. CDR3 bases: TGTGCCAGCAGCTTGGGGGGGAGCGCCACCTCCTACAATGAGCAGTTCTTC. Full variable domain (missing parts from reference TRBV5-4 and TRBJ2-1): ETGVTQSPTHLIKTRGQQVTLRCSSQSGHNTVSWYQQALGQGPQFIFQYYREEENGRGNFPPRFSGLQFPNYSSELNVNALELDDSALYLCASSLGGSATSYNEQFFGPGTRLTVL.

The chain carries TRBV15 and TRBJ2-4; D might be TRBD1 (5 bases). Germline assignment: CDR1 LNHNV and CDR2 YYDKDF (reference sequence). The germline V and J ends were trimmed by 5 bases and 0 bases, with 11 bases remaining between them. The CDR3 spans 15 residues. CDR3 DNA: TGTGCCACCAGCGGGGCGAAGCTAGCCAAAAACATTCAGTACTTC. Its protein is CATSGAKLAKNIQYF.

This clone was recorded only once. The chain joins TRBV19 to TRBJ2-6, with D perhaps TRBD1 (5 bases). Germline lookup yields CDR1 LNHDA and CDR2 SQIVND (reference sequence). V was shortened by 5 bases and J by 2 bases, with 16 bases between the two germline ends. The CDR3 has 17 residues. The CDR3 DNA sequence: TGTGCCAGTAGTCCGCGACAGAGTTTGGCTGGGGCCAACGTCCTGACTTTC. Residues: CASSPRQSLAGANVLTF.